Below are 29 T cell receptor beta chains sequenced from a single sample in a study of T cell clonality in common variable immunodeficiency. Profiling relied on immunoSEQ multiplex PCR, and the TCRdb table lists in-frame clones only, not all of them. The sample was found to contain 45,000 to 55,000 clones, and every one recurs. Sequencing was carried out using peripheral blood mononuclear cells. These receptor sequences come from a person between 18 and 70 years old in good health.

Many counts were recorded for this clone. The read ends 3 residues shy of where the CDR3 ends; the end is completed using the germline J gene. V usage is TRBV6-2 or TRBV6-3 and J usage is TRBJ1-2; D uncertain. From germline, CDR1 is MNHEY and CDR2 SVGEGT. V lost 4 bases to trimming and J lost 1 base, with 7 bases between them. CDR3 length: 13 amino acids. The part of the CDR3 DNA that was read is TGTGCCAGCAGTTCGAACGGTAACTATGGC. Translation: CASSSNGNYG. The whole CDR3 region reads CASSSNGNYGYTF.

This clone was detected many times. The read ends 3 residues before the CDR3 terminus; that terminus is restored from the germline J gene. The chain is built from TRBV19 and TRBJ2-2; TRBD1 matches at 7 bases. Germline loops: CDR1 LNHDA, CDR2 SQIVND (reference sequence). The CDR3 length is 14 residues. With V trimmed by 3 bases and J by 10 bases, 8 bases remained unmatched. The DNA read from the CDR3 is TGTGCCAGTAGTATTTCTACAGGGGCGGTGGAG. Its protein is CASSISTGAVE. The CDR3 as a whole reads CASSISTGAVELFF.

This clone has ten or more counts. The read gets to within 3 residues of the CDR3 end, and the germline J gene fills in the rest. This rearrangement joins TRBV20-1 to TRBJ1-6, with D possibly being TRBD1 (6 bases). CDR3 length: 15 residues. Looked up from germline, CDR1 is DFQATT and CDR2 is SNEGSKA (reference sequence). V was cut by 3 bases and J by 5 bases, with 14 bases left in between. CDR3 DNA (partial): TGCAGTGCTAGGACCCAGGGGTCCAATAATTCACCC. Translation gives CSARTQGSNNSP. The complete CDR3 protein is CSARTQGSNNSPLHF.

This clone has ten or more counts. The read gets to within 3 residues of the CDR3 end, and the germline J gene fills in the rest. This rearrangement joins TRBV19 to TRBJ2-7; D gene unclear. The CDR3 length is 13 residues. The V end was cut by 3 bases, the J end by 2 bases, with 8 bases between. Germline assignment: CDR1 LNHDA and CDR2 SQIVND (reference sequence). The CDR3 is CASSIGQAYEQYF. The part of the CDR3 DNA that was read is TGTGCCAGTAGTATTGGGCAAGCCTACGAG.

At least ten counts were recorded for this clone. The CDR3 goes on 3 residues after the read ends, and that part is filled in from the germline J gene. This chain uses TRBV18 with TRBJ2-1; D is possibly TRBD1 (6 bases). CDR3 size: 16 residues. The V end lost 1 base, the J end lost 3 bases, and 13 bases lay between the germline ends. CDR1 and CDR2 (germline): KGHSH, LQKENI. The CDR3 loop is CASSPRRGGRYNEQFF. The sequenced part of the CDR3 DNA is TGTGCCAGCTCACCACGGCGAGGGGGACGCTACAATGAG.

Many counts were recorded for this clone. Read data end 3 residues before the CDR3 end; the end is taken from the germline J gene. This sequence joins TRBV2 and TRBJ2-7, with D possibly being TRBD1 (6 bases). Trimming shortened V by 6 bases and J by 2 bases, and 8 bases separated the two germline ends. Germline CDR1 is SNHLY and CDR2 is FYNNEI. The CDR3 sequence is 12 residues long. The CDR3 sequence: CASRQGTYEQYF. The CDR3 bases that were read are TGTGCCAGCAGGCAGGGGACCTACGAG.

In this sample, this clone turned up many times. With the read ending 3 residues before the CDR3 end, the germline J gene is used to fill in that end. The chain combines TRBV7-9 with TRBJ1-1; weak D call: TRBD1 (5 bases). The germline gives CDR1 SEHNR, CDR2 FQNEAQ (reference sequence). CDR3 length: 15 residues. The ends were cut back, 3 bases at V and 5 bases at J, with 16 bases in the middle. This chain's CDR3 is CASSFGGVRETEAFF. The sequenced part of the CDR3 DNA is TGTGCCAGCAGCTTCGGGGGGGTCAGAGAGACTGAA.

This clone was seen repeatedly, ten times or more. From the germline J gene comes the end of the CDR3, since the read stops 3 residues before it. V and J are TRBV20-1 and TRBJ1-4, with 7 bases lining up with TRBD1. There are 14 residues in the CDR3. The V gene's germline CDR1 is DFQATT and CDR2 SNEGSKA (reference sequence). After removal of 2 bases from V and 8 bases from J, the junction contained 8 bases not matched to a gene. CDR3 sequence reads: CSARITGVGEKLFF. The part of the CDR3 DNA that was read is TGCAGTGCTAGAATAACAGGGGTTGGAGAAAAA.

This clone was observed many times. The CDR3 end is not reached by the read, which stops 3 residues before it; the germline J gene fills it in. The V call is TRBV7-9, the J call TRBJ2-2; D call uncertain. This CDR3 contains 14 residues. V was cut by 4 bases and J by 0 bases, with 6 bases left in between. CDR1 SEHNR and CDR2 FQNEAQ come from the germline V gene (reference sequence). The covered CDR3 bases are TGTGCCAGCAGCTACACCTCGAACACCGGGGAG. It specifies CASSYTSNTGE. The full-length CDR3 reads as CASSYTSNTGELFF.

In its sample, this clone was seen many times. The read ends 3 residues early relative to the CDR3; the germline J gene fills the gap. This rearrangement joins TRBV12-3 or TRBV12-4 to TRBJ1-2; D unresolved. The V end was cut by 1 base, the J end by 4 bases, with 19 bases between. The CDR3 is 17 residues long. The sequenced part of the CDR3 DNA is TGTGCCAGCAGTTTAGGGGTAGGTTCTGGGCAGTCCTATGGC. Translating it yields CASSLGVGSGQSYG. The full CDR3 is CASSLGVGSGQSYGYTF.

This clone showed up many times. The read is 3 residues too short to cover the CDR3 end, so that end is filled in from the germline J gene. The V call is TRBV20-1, the J call TRBJ2-3, with 14 bases aligning to TRBD2. Unmatched junction bases numbered 7, after V lost 6 bases and J lost 5 bases. Germline V gives CDR1 DFQATT, CDR2 SNEGSKA (reference sequence). The CDR3 contains 15 residues. CDR3 loop: CSATGTSGSRDTQYF. CDR3 DNA, as far as it was read: TGCAGTGCCACCGGGACTAGCGGGAGTCGAGATACG.

At least ten counts were recorded for this clone. The read ends 3 residues before the CDR3 terminus; that terminus is restored from the germline J gene. The V gene is TRBV9, the J gene TRBJ2-4, with TRBD1 as a possible D gene (5 bases). This CDR3 spans 15 amino acids. Trimming stripped 3 bases from V and 1 base from J, with 11 bases between. Germline V gives CDR1 SGDLS, CDR2 YYNGEE. The part of the CDR3 DNA that was read is TGTGCCAGCAGCGGGCAGGGCTTCGCCAAAAACATT. Its translation: CASSGQGFAKNI. The complete CDR3 reads CASSGQGFAKNIQYF.

This clone was counted many times. The read ends 3 residues before the CDR3 terminus; that terminus is restored from the germline J gene. The rearrangement links TRBV5-1 to TRBJ2-7; possibly TRBD1 for D (5 bases). The CDR3 has 15 amino acids. CDR1 SGHRS and CDR2 YFSETQ come from the germline V gene. Deletions cut 0 bases from V and 3 bases from J, with 13 bases between. The sequenced CDR3 bases are TGCGCCAGCAGCTTGGTTGTCAGGGAACTCTACGAG. Residues: CASSLVVRELYE. The full CDR3 protein reads CASSLVVRELYEQYF.

The table lists this clone with many counts. Read data end 3 residues before the CDR3 end; the end is taken from the germline J gene. The J gene is TRBJ2-2, the V gene TRBV7-2; the match to TRBD2 covers 10 bases. This CDR3 contains 14 residues. The junction had 3 bases not matched to a gene; V was cut back by 5 bases and J by 6 bases. Germline CDR1 SGHTA, CDR2 FQGNSA. The part of the CDR3 DNA that was read is TGTGCCAGCAGCCGAGCGGGAGGGGCCGGGGAG. Translating it yields CASSRAGGAGE. The entire CDR3 reads CASSRAGGAGELFF. Full variable domain (missing parts from reference TRBV7-2 and TRBJ2-2): GAGVSQSPSNKVTEKGKDVELRCDPISGHTALYWYRQSLGQGLEFLIYFQGNSAPDKSGLPSDRFSAERTGGSVSTLTIQRTQQEDSAVYLCASSRAGGAGELFFGEGSRLTVL.

This clone was detected many times. The CDR3 end is not reached by the read, which stops 3 residues before it; the germline J gene fills it in. The chain recombines TRBV18 with TRBJ2-1, with 7 nucleotides matching TRBD2. The CDR3 loop spans 16 amino acids. The germline gives CDR1 KGHSH, CDR2 LQKENI. The V and J ends lost 2 bases and 6 bases, in that order; junction bases with no gene match: 10. The chain's CDR3 is CASSPVGGPGGNEQFF. CDR3 DNA (partial): TGTGCCAGCTCACCAGTCGGTGGACCGGGGGGCAATGAG.

This clone appeared many times. With the read ending 3 residues before the CDR3 end, the germline J gene is used to fill in that end. The V gene is TRBV9, the J gene TRBJ2-3; 10 bases are shared with TRBD1. The trim removed 4 bases at V and 6 bases at J, leaving 8 bases unmatched. CDR1 SGDLS and CDR2 YYNGEE come from the germline V gene. This CDR3 has 15 residues. CDR3 sequence reads: CASSPEGQGFDTQYF. The covered CDR3 bases are TGTGCCAGCAGCCCAGAGGGACAGGGGTTTGATACG. Together with reference TRBV9 and TRBJ2-3, the CDR3 gives the full variable domain: DSGVTQTPKHLITATGQRVTLRCSPRSGDLSVYWYQQSLDQGLQFLIQYYNGEERAKGNILERFSAQQFPDLHSELNLSSLELGDSALYFCASSPEGQGFDTQYFGPGTRLTVL.

The table lists this clone with many counts. Sequencing ends 3 residues short of the CDR3 end; the germline J gene provides the rest. The chain employs TRBV5-1 and TRBJ1-1; 7 bases agree with TRBD1. This CDR3 has 19 residues. Germline V gene sequence: CDR1 SGHRS, CDR2 YFSETQ. The V gene end was trimmed by 2 bases and the J gene end by 4 bases; junction bases not matched to a gene: 20. The part of the CDR3 DNA that was read is TGCGCCAGCAGCTTAAATACCGATTATGAAACACACAGGGGCACTGAA. It translates to CASSLNTDYETHRGTE. The entire CDR3 sequence reads CASSLNTDYETHRGTEAFF.

This clone came up many times. The sequence runs out 3 residues before the end of the CDR3; the remainder is reconstructed from the germline J gene. V usage is TRBV4-1 and J usage is TRBJ1-1; TRBD1 might be the D (6 bases). Trimming stripped 0 bases from V and 3 bases from J, with 14 bases between. Looked up from germline, CDR1 is MGHRA and CDR2 is YSYEKL. The CDR3 has 16 amino acids. The part of the CDR3 DNA that was read is TGCGCCAGCAGCCAAGAGGGAGGGGGTGGTGACACTGAA. Its translation is CASSQEGGGGDTE. The CDR3 in its entirety is CASSQEGGGGDTEAFF.

This clone was counted many times. The sequenced fragment ends 3 residues before the CDR3 boundary, so the rest is inferred from the germline J gene. The rearrangement uses TRBV5-1 and TRBJ1-3; tentative D call: TRBD1 (5 bases). V dropped 0 bases and J dropped 0 bases, with 10 bases sitting between them. The CDR3 runs 16 residues. Germline V gene data show CDR1 as SGHRS and CDR2 as YFSETQ. The CDR3 bases that were read are TGCGCCAGCAGCTTGGGTTCGACAGCCTCTGGAAACACC. As protein: CASSLGSTASGNT. The full CDR3 reads CASSLGSTASGNTIYF.

There are many counts of this clone. The CDR3 end is not reached by the read, which stops 3 residues before it; the germline J gene fills it in. The V and J genes are TRBV6-2 or TRBV6-3 and TRBJ2-3; D remains unclear. Trimming shortened V by 5 bases and J by 3 bases, and 3 bases separated the two germline ends. Germline-derived CDR1 and CDR2 are MNHEY and SVGEGT. This CDR3 is 11 amino acids long. The covered CDR3 bases are TGTGCCAGCAGTCAGACAGATACG. Its protein is CASSQTDT. The full CDR3 protein reads CASSQTDTQYF.

This clone was recorded many times. The sequence runs out 3 residues before the end of the CDR3; the remainder is reconstructed from the germline J gene. J is TRBJ2-2 and V is TRBV19, with D unclear. The CDR3 is made up of 14 amino acids. Germline CDR1 LNHDA, CDR2 SQIVND (reference sequence). V was pared by 3 bases and J by 0 bases, with 5 bases between. The CDR3 loop is CASSIPANTGELFF. Partial CDR3 DNA: TGTGCCAGTAGTATCCCAGCGAACACCGGGGAG.

This clone was observed many times. The read comes to an end 3 residues before the CDR3 does, leaving the germline J gene to fill in the end. Other DNA sequences from this sample encode an identical CDR3 as well. The chain is built from TRBV20-1 and TRBJ2-3, with 7 nucleotides matching TRBD2. J was trimmed by 1 base and V by 6 bases; bases with no gene match: 4. CDR3 length: 13 amino acids. CDR1 DFQATT and CDR2 SNEGSKA come from the germline V gene (reference sequence). Partial CDR3 DNA: TGCAGTGCGCATAGCGGGCGCACAGATACG. Translated, it gives CSAHSGRTDT. The whole CDR3 is CSAHSGRTDTQYF.

The table lists this clone with many counts. The read terminates 3 residues ahead of where the CDR3 ends, so the germline J gene completes it. The chain links TRBV6-1 to TRBJ2-5; D unclear. Trimming took 2 bases from V and 5 from J, leaving 3 bases between them. This CDR3 spans 11 amino acids. Per the germline V gene, CDR1 is MNHNS and CDR2 is SASEGT. The CDR3 sequence is CASSEHETQYF. Partial CDR3 DNA: TGTGCCAGCAGTGAACATGAGACC.

This clone was recorded many times. Sequencing ends 3 residues short of the CDR3 end; the germline J gene provides the rest. This chain links TRBV19 with TRBJ1-2; 7 nucleotides match TRBD1. With 6 bases clipped from V and 2 bases from J, the junction kept 6 bases outside the gene matches. The V gene's germline CDR1 is LNHDA and CDR2 SQIVND (reference sequence). CDR3 length: 14 residues. CDR3 loop: CASSNEGQNYGYTF. Incomplete CDR3 DNA: TGTGCCAGTAGCAATGAGGGACAGAACTATGGC.

This clone was counted at least ten times. From the germline J gene comes the end of the CDR3, since the read stops 3 residues before it. The gene calls are TRBV7-2 and TRBJ1-2, with D uncertain. Per germline, CDR1 SGHTA and CDR2 FQGNSA. The germline V and J ends were trimmed by 1 base and 4 bases, with 4 bases remaining between them. This CDR3 comprises 12 residues. The CDR3 protein is CASSLDGYGYTF. The CDR3 DNA, read in part, is TGTGCCAGCAGCTTAGACGGCTATGGC.

This clone was seen ten or more times. The sequenced fragment ends 3 residues before the CDR3 boundary, so the rest is inferred from the germline J gene. This sequence joins TRBV2 and TRBJ1-2; 8 bases are shared with TRBD1. CDR3 size: 12 residues. Germline lookup yields CDR1 SNHLY and CDR2 FYNNEI. The CDR3 reads CASGRDRWGYTF. The DNA read from the CDR3 is TGTGCCAGCGGCCGGGACAGGTGGGGC. The entire variable domain, with the rest obtained from reference TRBV2 and TRBJ1-2, is as follows: EPEVTQTPSHQVTQMGQEVILRCVPISNHLYFYWYRQILGQKVEFLVSFYNNEISEKSEIFDDQFSVERPDGSNFTLKIRSTKLEDSAMYFCASGRDRWGYTFGSGTRLTVV.

This clone was observed many times. The read stops 3 residues short of the end of the CDR3; the missing end is completed from the germline J gene. V usage is TRBV10-1 and J usage is TRBJ2-1, with a possible D match to TRBD2 (6 bases). This CDR3 contains 14 residues. From germline, CDR1 is WNHNN and CDR2 SYGVQD (reference sequence). V lost 4 bases and J lost 4, with 11 bases in between. This chain's CDR3 is CASSGGDPYNEQFF. CDR3 bases read: TGCGCCAGCAGTGGCGGGGACCCTTACAATGAG.

This clone was found many times. The CDR3 is cut off 3 residues early in the read; its end comes from the germline J gene. The chain carries TRBV7-2 and TRBJ2-3; possibly TRBD1 for D (5 bases). The CDR3 is 14 amino acids. V was shortened by 2 bases and J by 1 base, with 7 bases between the two germline ends. Germline V gene data show CDR1 as SGHTA and CDR2 as FQGNSA. The CDR3 loop reads CASSLSRGTDTQYF. The DNA read from the CDR3 is TGTGCCAGCAGCTTATCCAGGGGCACAGATACG.

In this sample, this clone turned up many times. Read sequence stops 3 residues before the CDR3 end, and the germline J gene provides the missing end. The chain employs TRBV20-1 and TRBJ2-3, with TRBD2 as a possible D gene (6 bases). Deletions cut 6 bases from V and 3 bases from J, with 10 bases between. CDR3 size: 12 residues. CDR1 DFQATT and CDR2 SNEGSKA come from the germline V gene (reference sequence). CDR3 DNA, as far as it was read: TGCAGTGCCAGGGACTTAACAGATACG. Amino acids: CSARDLTDT. The CDR3 as a whole reads CSARDLTDTQYF.